This T cell receptor beta chain was identified in a study of shared clonotypes between healthy human individuals. This CDR3 region has 15 residues. Trimming left V 1 base short and J 9 bases short, with 19 bases between. CDR1 LGHNA and CDR2 YNFKEQ come from the germline V gene. Worth noting for this clone: A far larger clone is just one base off, so this is likely a read error.

Measured with immunoSEQ multiplex PCR; TCRdb has only the in-frame clones, and not every one. The data show a few hundred thousand clones, about 80% seen once. V is TRBV4-2 and J is TRBJ2-7; D is perhaps TRBD2 (7 bases). The receptor comes from a woman between 35 and 50 years old in good health. Some clones in this sample may be carry-over from other donors' samples. Sequencing was carried out using PBMCs. The DNA of the CDR3 is TGTGCCAGCAGCCAAGGGGAGGGGGAATACGCCGGGCAGTACTTC. Translated, it gives CASSQGEGEYAGQYF.